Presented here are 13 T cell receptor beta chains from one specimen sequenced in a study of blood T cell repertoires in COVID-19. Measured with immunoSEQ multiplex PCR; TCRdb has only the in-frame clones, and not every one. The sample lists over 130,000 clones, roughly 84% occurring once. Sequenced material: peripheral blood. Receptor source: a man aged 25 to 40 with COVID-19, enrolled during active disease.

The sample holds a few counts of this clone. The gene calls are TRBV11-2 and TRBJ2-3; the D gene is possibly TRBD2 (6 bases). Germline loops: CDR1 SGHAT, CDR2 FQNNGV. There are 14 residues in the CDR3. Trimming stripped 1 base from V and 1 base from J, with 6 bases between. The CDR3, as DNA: TGTGCCAGCAGCTTAGGGGGGGGCACAGATACGCAGTATTTT. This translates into CASSLGGGTDTQYF.

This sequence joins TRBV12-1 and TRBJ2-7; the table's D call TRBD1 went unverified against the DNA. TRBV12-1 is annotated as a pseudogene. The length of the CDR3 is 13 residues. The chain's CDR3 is CASSPGQPYEQYF. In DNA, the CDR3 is TGTGCCAGCAGCCCGGGACAGCCCTACGAGCAGTACTTC.

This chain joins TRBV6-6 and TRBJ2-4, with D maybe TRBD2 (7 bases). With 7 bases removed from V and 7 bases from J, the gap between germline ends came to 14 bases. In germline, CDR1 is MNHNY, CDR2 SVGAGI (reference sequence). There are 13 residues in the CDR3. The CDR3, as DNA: TGTGCCAGCACCGAAGGGGGGGAGAACATTCAGTACTTC. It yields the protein CASTEGGENIQYF.

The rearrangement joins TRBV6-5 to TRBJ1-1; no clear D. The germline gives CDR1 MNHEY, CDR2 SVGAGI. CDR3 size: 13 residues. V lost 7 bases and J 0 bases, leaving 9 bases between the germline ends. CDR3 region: CASTRQVNTEAFF. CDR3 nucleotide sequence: TGTGCCAGCACCCGACAAGTGAACACTGAAGCTTTCTTT.

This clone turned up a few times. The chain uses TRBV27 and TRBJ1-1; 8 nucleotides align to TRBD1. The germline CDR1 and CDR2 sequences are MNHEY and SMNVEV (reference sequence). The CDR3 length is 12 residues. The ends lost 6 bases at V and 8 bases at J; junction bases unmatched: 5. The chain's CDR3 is CASRKTGDEAFF. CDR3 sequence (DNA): TGTGCCAGCAGAAAGACAGGGGACGAAGCTTTCTTT.

The CDR3 spells CASSEALAGQIKNIQYF. The DNA of the CDR3 is TGTGCCAGCAGTGAAGCGCTTGCGGGGCAAATCAAAAACATTCAGTACTTC. J is TRBJ2-4 and V is TRBV2; the D gene is possibly TRBD2 (6 bases). Trimming took off 0 bases at V and 3 bases at J, with 15 bases between the two ends. The CDR3 totals 17 residues. The germline CDR1 and CDR2 sequences are SNHLY and FYNNEI. Together with reference TRBV2 and TRBJ2-4, the CDR3 gives the full variable domain: EPEVTQTPSHQVTQMGQEVILRCVPISNHLYFYWYRQILGQKVEFLVSFYNNEISEKSEIFDDQFSVERPDGSNFTLKIRSTKLEDSAMYFCASSEALAGQIKNIQYFGAGTRLSVL.

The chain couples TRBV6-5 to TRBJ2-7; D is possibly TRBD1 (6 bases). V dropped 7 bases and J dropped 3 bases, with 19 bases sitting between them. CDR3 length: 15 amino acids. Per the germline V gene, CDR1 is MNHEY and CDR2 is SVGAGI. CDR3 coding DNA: TGTGCCAGCAAAGAGGACGGCAGGGGATACTACGAGCAGTACTTC. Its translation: CASKEDGRGYYEQYF.

CDR3 sequence (DNA): TGTGCCAGCAGTCCAGGGACAGGTTACAGCTCCTACGAGCAGTACTTC. Translation: CASSPGTGYSSYEQYF. V usage is TRBV27 and J usage is TRBJ2-7; 8 bases align to TRBD1. V was pared by 5 bases and J by 0 bases, with 9 bases of the junction left unmatched. Germline V gene data show CDR1 as MNHEY and CDR2 as SMNVEV (reference sequence). This CDR3 spans 16 amino acids.

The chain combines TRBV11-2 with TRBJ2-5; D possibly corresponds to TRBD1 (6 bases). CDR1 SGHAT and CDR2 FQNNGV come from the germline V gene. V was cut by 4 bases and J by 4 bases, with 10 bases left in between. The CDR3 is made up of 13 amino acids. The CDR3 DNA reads TGTGCCAGCAGCTCCCAGGGGCCAGAGACCCAGTACTTC. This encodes CASSSQGPETQYF.

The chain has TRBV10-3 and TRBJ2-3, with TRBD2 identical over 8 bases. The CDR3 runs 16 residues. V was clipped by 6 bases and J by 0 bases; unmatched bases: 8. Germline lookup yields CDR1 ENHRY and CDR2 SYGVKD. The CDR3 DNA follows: TGTGCCATCAGCCCCACTAGCGGCACTAGCACAGATACGCAGTATTTT. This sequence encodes CAISPTSGTSTDTQYF.

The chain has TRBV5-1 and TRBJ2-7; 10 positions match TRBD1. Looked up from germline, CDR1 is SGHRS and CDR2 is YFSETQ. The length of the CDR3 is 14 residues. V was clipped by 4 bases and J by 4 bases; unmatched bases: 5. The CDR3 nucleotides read TGCGCCAGCAGCCCCGGGACAGGGGCTTACGAGCAGTACTTC. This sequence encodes CASSPGTGAYEQYF.

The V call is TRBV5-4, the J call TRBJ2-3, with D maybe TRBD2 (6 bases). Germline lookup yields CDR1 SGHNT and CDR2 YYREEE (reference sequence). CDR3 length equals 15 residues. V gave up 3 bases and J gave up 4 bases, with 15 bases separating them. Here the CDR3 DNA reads TGTGCCAGCAGCTCTTTACCTGGGGAGGCAGATACGCAGTATTTT. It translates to CASSSLPGEADTQYF. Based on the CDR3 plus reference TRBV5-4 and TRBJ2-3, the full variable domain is ETGVTQSPTHLIKTRGQQVTLRCSSQSGHNTVSWYQQALGQGPQFIFQYYREEENGRGNFPPRFSGLQFPNYSSELNVNALELDDSALYLCASSSLPGEADTQYFGPGTRLTVL.

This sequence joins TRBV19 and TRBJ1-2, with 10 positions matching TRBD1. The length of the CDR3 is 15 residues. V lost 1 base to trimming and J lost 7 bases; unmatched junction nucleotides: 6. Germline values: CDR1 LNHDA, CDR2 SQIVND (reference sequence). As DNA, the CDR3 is TGTGCCAGTAGTATAGGACGGGACAGGGGATTTGGCTACACCTTC. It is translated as CASSIGRDRGFGYTF.